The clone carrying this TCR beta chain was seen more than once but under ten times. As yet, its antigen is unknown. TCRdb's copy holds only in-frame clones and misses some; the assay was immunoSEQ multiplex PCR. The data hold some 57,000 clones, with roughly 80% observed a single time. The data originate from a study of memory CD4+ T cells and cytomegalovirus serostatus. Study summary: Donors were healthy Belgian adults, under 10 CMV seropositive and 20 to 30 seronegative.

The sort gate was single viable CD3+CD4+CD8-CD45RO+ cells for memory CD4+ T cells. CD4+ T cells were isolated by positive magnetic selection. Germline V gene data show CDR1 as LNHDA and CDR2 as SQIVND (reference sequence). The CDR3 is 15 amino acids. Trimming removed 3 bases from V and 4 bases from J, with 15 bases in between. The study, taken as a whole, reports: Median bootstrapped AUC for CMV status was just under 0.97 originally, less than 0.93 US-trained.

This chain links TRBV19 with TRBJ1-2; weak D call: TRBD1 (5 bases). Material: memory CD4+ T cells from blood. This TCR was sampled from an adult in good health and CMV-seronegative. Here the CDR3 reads CASSIGSGQSYGYTF. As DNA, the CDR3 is TGTGCCAGTAGTATCGGGTCCGGACAAAGCTATGGCTACACCTTC.